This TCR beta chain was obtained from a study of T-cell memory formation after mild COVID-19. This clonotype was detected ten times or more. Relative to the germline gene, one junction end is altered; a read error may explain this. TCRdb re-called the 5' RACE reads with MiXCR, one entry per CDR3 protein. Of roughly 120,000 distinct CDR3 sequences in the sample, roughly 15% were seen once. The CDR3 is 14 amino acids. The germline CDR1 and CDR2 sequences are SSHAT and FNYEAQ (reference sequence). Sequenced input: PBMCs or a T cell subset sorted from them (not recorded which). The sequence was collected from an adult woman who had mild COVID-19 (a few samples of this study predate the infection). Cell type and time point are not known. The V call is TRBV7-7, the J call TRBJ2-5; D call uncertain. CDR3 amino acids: CASSLDITTETQYF. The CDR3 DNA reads TGTGCTAGCAGCTTAGATATTACCACGGAGACCCAGTACTTC.